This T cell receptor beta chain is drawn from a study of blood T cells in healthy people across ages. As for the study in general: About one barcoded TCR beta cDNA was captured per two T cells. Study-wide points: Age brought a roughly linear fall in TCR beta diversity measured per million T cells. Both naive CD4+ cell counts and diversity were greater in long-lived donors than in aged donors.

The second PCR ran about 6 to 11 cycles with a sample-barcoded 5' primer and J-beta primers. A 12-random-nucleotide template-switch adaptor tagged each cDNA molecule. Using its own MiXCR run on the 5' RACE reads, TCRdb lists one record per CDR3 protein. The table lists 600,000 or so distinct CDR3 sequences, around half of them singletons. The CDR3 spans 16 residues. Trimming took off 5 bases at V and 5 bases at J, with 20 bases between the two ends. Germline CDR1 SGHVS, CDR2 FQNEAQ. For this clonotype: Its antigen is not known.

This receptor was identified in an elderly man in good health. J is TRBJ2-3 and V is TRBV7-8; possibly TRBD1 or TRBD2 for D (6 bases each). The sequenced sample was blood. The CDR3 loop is CASSPVMGGPVDTQYF. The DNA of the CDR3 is TGTGCCAGCAGCCCCGTTATGGGGGGCCCGGTAGATACGCAGTATTTT.